This T cell receptor (beta chain) was profiled in a study of CD4+ T cells in melanoma. Study findings and constraints: Neoantigen-specific CD4+ T cells in melanoma reportedly had diverse differentiation states. A reported correlation linked neoantigen-specific CD4+ T cells to CD8+, macrophage and B cell function.

As to this clone: Its antigen remains unidentified.

Assay used: immunoSEQ multiplex PCR; TCRdb lists only in-frame clones, some missing. The repertoire holds around 7,000 clones, with about 52% as singletons. V gave up 3 bases and J gave up 0 bases, with 11 bases separating them. Germline V gene sequence: CDR1 SGHRS, CDR2 YFSETQ. The CDR3 spans 15 residues. Material: cells from a culture (not recorded whether cultured in vitro). The V and J genes are TRBV5-1 and TRBJ2-3; D might be TRBD2 (5 bases). The TCR sequence derives from a human donor with melanoma. The CDR3 loop reads CASSSGLSSTDTQYF. Written as DNA, the CDR3 is TGCGCCAGCAGCTCCGGACTGTCTAGCACAGATACGCAGTATTTT.